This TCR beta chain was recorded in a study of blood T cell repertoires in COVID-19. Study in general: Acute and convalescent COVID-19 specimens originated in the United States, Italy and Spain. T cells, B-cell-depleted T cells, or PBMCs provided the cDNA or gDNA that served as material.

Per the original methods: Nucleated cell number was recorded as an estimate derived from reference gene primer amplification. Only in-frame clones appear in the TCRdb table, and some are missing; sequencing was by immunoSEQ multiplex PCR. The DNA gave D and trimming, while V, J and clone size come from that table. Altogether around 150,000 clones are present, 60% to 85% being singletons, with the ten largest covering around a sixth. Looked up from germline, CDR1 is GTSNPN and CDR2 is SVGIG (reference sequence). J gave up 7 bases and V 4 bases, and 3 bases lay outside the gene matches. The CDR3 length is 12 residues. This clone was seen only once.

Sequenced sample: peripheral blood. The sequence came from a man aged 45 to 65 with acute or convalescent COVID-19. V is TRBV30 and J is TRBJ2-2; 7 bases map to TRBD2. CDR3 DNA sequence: TGTGCCTGGAACCGGGAGGACGGGGAGCTGTTTTTT. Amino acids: CAWNREDGELFF. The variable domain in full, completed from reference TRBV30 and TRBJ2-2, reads SQTIHQWPATLVQPVGSPLSLECTVEGTSNPNLYWYRQAAGRGLQLLFYSVGIGQISSEVPQNLSASRPQDRQFILSSKKLLLSDSGFYLCAWNREDGELFFGEGSRLTVL.